This TCR beta chain is from a study of beta chain features in type 1 diabetes. Expressed TCRB transcripts were sequenced because the isolated RNA had all been reverse transcribed beforehand. Sequencing used immunoSEQ multiplex PCR; TCRdb keeps in-frame clones, though not all of them. The sample lists some 500,000 clones, approximately 10% occurring once. This clone came up a few times. The sequenced sample was naive CD4+ T cells from blood. The TCR comes from a woman in her late teens or twenties in good health.

This chain's CDR3 is CASSETGHTEAFF. The CDR3 nucleotides are TGTGCCAGCAGTGAGACAGGGCACACTGAAGCTTTCTTT. The V and J genes are TRBV25-1 and TRBJ1-1; 7 bases agree with TRBD1. Germline V gene lookup returns CDR1 MGHDK and CDR2 SYGVNS. V trimming: 3 bases; J trimming: 3 bases; junction bases outside the gene matches: 1. This CDR3 region has 13 residues.